These T cell receptor beta chains were read from a single sample in a study of T cell repertoires in cytomegalovirus infection. TCRdb re-derived calls from the reads in MiXCR, one entry per CDR3 protein. Of 200,000 or so distinct CDR3 sequences listed, under 25% were seen once; the top ten hold around 3.1%. The sample taken for sequencing was PBMCs. The origin of the receptors is a human donor in good health (CMV status not recorded). Some clones in this sample may be carry-over from other donors' samples. Both conserved end residues are part of each CDR3.

v_gene	len	j_gene	CDR3aa
TRBV28	16	TRBJ2-2	CASSLSASGRRGELFF
TRBV28	16	TRBJ1-1	CASSLGYRASNTEAFF
TRBV29-1	14	TRBJ2-7	CSVEGPGREYEQYF
TRBV19	14	TRBJ1-1	CASGQGTPNTEAFF
TRBV2	14	TRBJ2-7	CASSAGTIAYEQYF
TRBV28	21	TRBJ1-5	CASSRFGNRNRDTYSNQPQHF
TRBV5-1	14	TRBJ2-7	CASSRGQGMYEQYF
TRBV29-1	11	TRBJ2-5	CSVGGSETQYF
TRBV7-3	14	TRBJ2-5	CASSSRGGGETQYF
TRBV30	15	TRBJ1-5	CAWSVVQGSNQPQHF
TRBV7-2	14	TRBJ1-1	CASSLGTPNSEAFF
TRBV7-3	16	TRBJ2-2	CASSLIKAANTGELFF
TRBV10-3	16	TRBJ2-1	CAISESGTTRDVEQFF
TRBV14	17	TRBJ2-1	CASSQWGLAGLFNEQFF
TRBV28	16	TRBJ2-1	CASSSDFRSSYNEQFF
TRBV5-1	19	TRBJ2-1	CASRPGRGVGPHSYNEQFF
TRBV7-9	17	TRBJ2-6	CASSSTGTNSGANVLTF
TRBV7-9	13	TRBJ2-1	CASSLDRHNEQFF
TRBV2	14	TRBJ2-7	CASSEGRGLGEQYF
TRBV7-2	13	TRBJ1-2	CASSPQWGNGYTF
TRBV7-9	14	TRBJ2-5	CASSPQGIQETQYF
TRBV28	11	TRBJ1-5	CASSQFQPQHF
TRBV5-1	14	TRBJ1-6	CASSLAGVNSPLHF
TRBV5-1	15	TRBJ2-3	CASSFSGGATDTQYF
TRBV11-2	18	TRBJ2-1	CASSLDRWGTETMKGQFF
TRBV7-9	15	TRBJ1-1	CVSTGSGGAYTEAFF
TRBV20-1	12	TRBJ2-1	CSARRGYNEQFF
TRBV6-1	15	TRBJ2-5	CASSIRDRGWETQYF
TRBV20-1	14	TRBJ2-3	CSADRDRGTDTQYF
TRBV28	14	TRBJ2-5	CASSLSGGPETQYF
TRBV15	17	TRBJ2-5	CATSREWSRRIQETQYF
TRBV12-3/TRBV12-4	15	TRBJ2-2	CASSPRTGTTGELFF
TRBV19	15	TRBJ1-1	CASRGQGVMNTEAFF
TRBV11-2	14	TRBJ2-5	CASSFARGGETQYF
TRBV28	14	TRBJ1-4	CASRTDRDGEKLFF
TRBV29-1	12	TRBJ1-6	CSVEDGNSPLHF